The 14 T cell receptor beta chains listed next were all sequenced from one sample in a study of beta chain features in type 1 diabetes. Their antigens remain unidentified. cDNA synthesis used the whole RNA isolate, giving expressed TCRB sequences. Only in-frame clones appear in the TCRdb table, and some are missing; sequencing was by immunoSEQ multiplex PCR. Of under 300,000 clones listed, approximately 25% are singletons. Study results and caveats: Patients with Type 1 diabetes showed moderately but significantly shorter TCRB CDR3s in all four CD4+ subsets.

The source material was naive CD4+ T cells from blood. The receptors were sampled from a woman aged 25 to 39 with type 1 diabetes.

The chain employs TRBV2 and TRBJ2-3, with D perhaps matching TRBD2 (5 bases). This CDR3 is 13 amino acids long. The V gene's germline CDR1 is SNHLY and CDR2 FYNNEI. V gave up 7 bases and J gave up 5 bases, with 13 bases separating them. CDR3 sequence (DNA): TGTGCCAGCAAGTACACCAGCGGAGATACGCAGTATTTT. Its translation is CASKYTSGDTQYF.

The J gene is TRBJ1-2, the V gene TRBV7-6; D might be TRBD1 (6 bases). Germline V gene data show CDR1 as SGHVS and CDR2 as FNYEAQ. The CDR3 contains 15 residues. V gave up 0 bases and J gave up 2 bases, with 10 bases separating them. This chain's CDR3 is CASSLAVGQNYGYTF. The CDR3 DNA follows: TGTGCCAGCAGCTTAGCTGTAGGACAGAACTATGGCTACACCTTC.

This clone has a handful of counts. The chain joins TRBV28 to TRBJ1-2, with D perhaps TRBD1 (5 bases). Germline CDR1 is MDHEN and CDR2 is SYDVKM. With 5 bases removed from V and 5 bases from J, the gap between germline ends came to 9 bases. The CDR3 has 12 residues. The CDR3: CASSPQEYGYTF. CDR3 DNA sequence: TGTGCCAGCAGTCCACAGGAGTATGGCTACACCTTC.

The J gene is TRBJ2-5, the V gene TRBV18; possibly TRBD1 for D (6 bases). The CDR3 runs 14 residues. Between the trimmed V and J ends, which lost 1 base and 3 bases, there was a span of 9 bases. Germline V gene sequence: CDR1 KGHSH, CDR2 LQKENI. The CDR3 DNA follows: TGTGCCAGCTCACCACTTTGGACAGAAGAGACCCAGTACTTC. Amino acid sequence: CASSPLWTEETQYF. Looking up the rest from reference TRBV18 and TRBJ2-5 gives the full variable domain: NAGVMQNPRHLVRRRGQEARLRCSPMKGHSHVYWYRQLPEEGLKFMVYLQKENIIDESGMPKERFSAEFPKEGPSILRIQQVVRGDSAAYFCASSPLWTEETQYFGPGTRLLVL.

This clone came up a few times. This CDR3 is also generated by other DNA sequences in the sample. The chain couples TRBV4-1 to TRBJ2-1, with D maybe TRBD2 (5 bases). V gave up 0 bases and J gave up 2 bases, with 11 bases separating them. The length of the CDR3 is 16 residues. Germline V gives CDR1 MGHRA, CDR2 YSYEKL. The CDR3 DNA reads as TGCGCCAGCAGCCAAGATCCGAGCGGAGCCTACAATGAGCAGTTCTTC. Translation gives CASSQDPSGAYNEQFF.

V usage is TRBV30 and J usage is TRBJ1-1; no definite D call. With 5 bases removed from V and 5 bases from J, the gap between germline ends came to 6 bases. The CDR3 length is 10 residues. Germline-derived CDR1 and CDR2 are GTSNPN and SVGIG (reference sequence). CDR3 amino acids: CAWEETEAFF. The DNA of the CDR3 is TGTGCCTGGGAAGAGACTGAAGCTTTCTTT.

CDR3 in amino acids: CASSLVIAGANTEAFF. CDR3 sequence (DNA): TGTGCCAGCAGCTTGGTCATTGCAGGGGCTAACACTGAAGCTTTCTTT. The rearrangement joins TRBV5-4 to TRBJ1-1; a weak D match, TRBD1 (6 bases). The germline gives CDR1 SGHNT, CDR2 YYREEE (reference sequence). V was clipped by 0 bases and J by 2 bases, with 14 bases between them. The CDR3 runs to 16 residues.

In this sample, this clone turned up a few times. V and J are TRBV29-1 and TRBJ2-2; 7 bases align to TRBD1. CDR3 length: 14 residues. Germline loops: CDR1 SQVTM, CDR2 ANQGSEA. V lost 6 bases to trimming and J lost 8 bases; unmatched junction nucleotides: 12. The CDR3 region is CSVRQGSSLGELFF. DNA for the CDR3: TGCAGCGTCCGACAGGGAAGTTCTCTGGGGGAGCTGTTTTTT.

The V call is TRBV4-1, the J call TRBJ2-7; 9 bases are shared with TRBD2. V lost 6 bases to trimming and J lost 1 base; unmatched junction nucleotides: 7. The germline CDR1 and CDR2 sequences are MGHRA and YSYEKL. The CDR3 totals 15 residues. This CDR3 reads CASSRTSDLSYEQYF. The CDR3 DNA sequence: TGCGCCAGCAGTCGGACTAGCGACTTGTCCTACGAGCAGTACTTC.

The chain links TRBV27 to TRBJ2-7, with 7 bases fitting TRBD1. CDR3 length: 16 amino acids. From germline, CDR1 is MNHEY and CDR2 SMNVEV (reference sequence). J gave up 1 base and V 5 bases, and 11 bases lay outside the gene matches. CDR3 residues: CASSAQQGIRSYEQYF. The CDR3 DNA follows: TGTGCCAGCAGTGCCCAACAGGGGATAAGATCCTACGAGCAGTACTTC.

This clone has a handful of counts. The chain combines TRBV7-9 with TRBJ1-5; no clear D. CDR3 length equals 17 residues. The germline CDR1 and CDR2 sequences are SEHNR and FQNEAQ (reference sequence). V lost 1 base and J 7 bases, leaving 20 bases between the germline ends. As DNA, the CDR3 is TGTGCCAGCAGCTTAGGGATCACCGGGCGGGAAAAACAGCCCCAGCATTTT. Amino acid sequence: CASSLGITGREKQPQHF.

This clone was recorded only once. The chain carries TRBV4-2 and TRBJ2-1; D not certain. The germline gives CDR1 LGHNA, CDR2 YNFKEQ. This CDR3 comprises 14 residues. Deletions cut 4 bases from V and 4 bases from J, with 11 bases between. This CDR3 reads CASSPHSEYNEQFF. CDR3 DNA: TGTGCCAGCAGCCCCCACTCCGAATACAATGAGCAGTTCTTC.

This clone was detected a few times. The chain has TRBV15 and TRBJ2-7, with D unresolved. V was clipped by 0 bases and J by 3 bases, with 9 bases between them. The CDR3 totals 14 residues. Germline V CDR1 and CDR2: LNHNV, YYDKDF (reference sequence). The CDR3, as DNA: TGTGCCACCAGCAGAGAAAGAGAGGTCTACGAGCAGTACTTC. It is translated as CATSREREVYEQYF.

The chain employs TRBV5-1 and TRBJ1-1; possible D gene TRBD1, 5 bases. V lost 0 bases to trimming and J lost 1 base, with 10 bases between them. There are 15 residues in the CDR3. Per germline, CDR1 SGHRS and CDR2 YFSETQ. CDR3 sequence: CASSLEGGQNTEAFF. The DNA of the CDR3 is TGCGCCAGCAGCTTGGAAGGCGGACAGAACACTGAAGCTTTCTTT.